This T cell receptor (beta chain) was captured in a study of T-cell memory formation after mild COVID-19. Trimming shortened V by 0 bases and J by 2 bases, and 11 bases separated the two germline ends. Germline values: CDR1 MNHEY, CDR2 SVGAGI. There are 17 residues in the CDR3. TCRdb passed the 5' RACE reads through MiXCR, listing each CDR3 protein once. The sample records about 290,000 distinct CDR3 sequences, more than 15% being singletons. This clonotype was seen only a few times. Its antigen is undetermined. Overall study findings and caveats: The finding that pre-infection memory included some responding clones suggested that cross-reactive memory joined.

The chain recombines TRBV6-5 with TRBJ1-6; no firm D call. This sequence was found in a man younger than 35 who had mild COVID-19 (a few samples of this study predate the infection). Cell type and time point are not known. What was sequenced was PBMCs or a T cell subset sorted from them (not recorded which). CDR3 bases: TGTGCCAGCAGTTACTCGACGGCTAGGGCCTATAATTCACCCCTCCACTTT. This encodes CASSYSTARAYNSPLHF.